Shown below are 5 T cell receptor beta chains from a single sample sequenced in a study of early T cells in non-severe SARS-CoV-2 infection. A single record per CDR3 protein comes from TCRdb applying MiXCR to the 5' RACE reads. In the table there are some 30,000 distinct CDR3 sequences, roughly 4.5% of which are singletons. Sample: whole blood. The receptor set was obtained from an adult who was a healthcare worker with PCR-confirmed SARS-CoV-2 infection or an uninfected control (not recorded which).

This clonotype was observed many times. The V call is TRBV7-2, the J call TRBJ2-3; no definite D call. The germline V and J ends were trimmed by 4 bases and 4 bases, with 9 bases remaining between them. Per the germline V gene, CDR1 is SGHTA and CDR2 is FQGNSA. This CDR3 spans 13 amino acids. CDR3 in amino acids: CASSSGTSDTQYF. The CDR3 DNA reads as TGTGCCAGCAGCTCAGGAACATCAGATACGCAGTATTTT.

This clonotype was counted many times. V is TRBV11-2 and J is TRBJ2-7; the match to TRBD1 covers 7 bases. The CDR3 totals 14 residues. Germline V lookup: CDR1 SGHAT, CDR2 FQNNGV. V shed 6 bases and J 2 bases; nucleotides not matched to a gene: 7. The CDR3 loop is CASRDRKTAYEQYF. CDR3 bases: TGTGCCAGCAGGGACAGGAAAACTGCCTACGAGCAGTACTTC.

J is TRBJ2-1 and V is TRBV2; D is perhaps TRBD1 (5 bases). In germline, CDR1 is SNHLY, CDR2 FYNNEI. CDR3 length: 15 residues. Trimming stripped 6 bases from V and 12 bases from J, with 24 bases between. The CDR3 coding sequence is TGTGCCAGCAGATCCTCGGCAGGGTTGCTACGGGTGCAGTTCTTC. It is translated as CASRSSAGLLRVQFF.

This clonotype was seen repeatedly, ten times or more. The chain joins TRBV3-1 to TRBJ1-2; the D gene is possibly TRBD1 (6 bases). Germline lookup yields CDR1 LGHDT and CDR2 YNNKEL (reference sequence). This CDR3 has 14 amino acids. Deletions cut 3 bases from V and 4 bases from J, with 12 bases between. CDR3 loop: CASSHLDSTYGYTF. CDR3 bases: TGTGCCAGCAGCCATTTGGACAGCACCTATGGCTACACCTTC.

This clonotype appeared many times. The chain's CDR3 is CASSPSGDYNEQFF. CDR3 sequence (DNA): TGTGCCAGCAGTCCCAGCGGGGACTACAATGAGCAGTTCTTC. The chain has TRBV12-3 or TRBV12-4 and TRBJ2-1; TRBD2 agrees at 7 bases. This CDR3 is built from 14 residues. J lost 3 bases, V lost 5 bases, and 4 bases had no gene match.